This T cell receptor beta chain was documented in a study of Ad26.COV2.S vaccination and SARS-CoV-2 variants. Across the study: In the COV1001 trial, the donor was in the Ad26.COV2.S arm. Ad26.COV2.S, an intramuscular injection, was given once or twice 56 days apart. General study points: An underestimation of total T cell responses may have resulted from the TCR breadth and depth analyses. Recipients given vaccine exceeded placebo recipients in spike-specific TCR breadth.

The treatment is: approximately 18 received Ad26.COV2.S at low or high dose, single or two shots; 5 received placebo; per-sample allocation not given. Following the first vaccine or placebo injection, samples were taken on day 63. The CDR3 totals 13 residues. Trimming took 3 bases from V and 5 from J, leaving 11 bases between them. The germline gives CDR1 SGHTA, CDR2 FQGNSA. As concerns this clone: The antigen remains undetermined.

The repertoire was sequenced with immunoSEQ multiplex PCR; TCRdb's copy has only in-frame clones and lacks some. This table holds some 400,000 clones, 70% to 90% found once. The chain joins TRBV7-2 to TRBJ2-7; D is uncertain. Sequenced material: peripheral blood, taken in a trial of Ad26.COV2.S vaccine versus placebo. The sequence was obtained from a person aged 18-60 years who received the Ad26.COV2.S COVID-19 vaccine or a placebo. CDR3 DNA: TGTGCCAGCAGCTTCCAACGATTAAACGAGCAGTACTTC. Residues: CASSFQRLNEQYF. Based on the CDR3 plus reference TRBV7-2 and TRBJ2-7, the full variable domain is GAGVSQSPSNKVTEKGKDVELRCDPISGHTALYWYRQSLGQGLEFLIYFQGNSAPDKSGLPSDRFSAERTGGSVSTLTIQRTQQEDSAVYLCASSFQRLNEQYFGPGTRLTVT.